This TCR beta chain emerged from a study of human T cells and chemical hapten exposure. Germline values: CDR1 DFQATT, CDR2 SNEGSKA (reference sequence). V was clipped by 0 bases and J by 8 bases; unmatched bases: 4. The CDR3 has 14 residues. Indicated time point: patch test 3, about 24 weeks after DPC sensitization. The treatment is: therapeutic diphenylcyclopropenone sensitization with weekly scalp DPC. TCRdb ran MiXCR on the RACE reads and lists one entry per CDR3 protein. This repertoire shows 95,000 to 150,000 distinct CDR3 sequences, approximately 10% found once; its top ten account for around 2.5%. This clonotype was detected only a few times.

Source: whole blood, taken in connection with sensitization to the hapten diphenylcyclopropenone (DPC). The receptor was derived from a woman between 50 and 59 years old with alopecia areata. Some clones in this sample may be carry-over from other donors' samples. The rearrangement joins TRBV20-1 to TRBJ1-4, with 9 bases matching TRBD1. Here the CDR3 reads CSARETGGREKLFF. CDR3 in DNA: TGCAGTGCTAGAGAGACAGGGGGGAGGGAAAAACTGTTTTTT.